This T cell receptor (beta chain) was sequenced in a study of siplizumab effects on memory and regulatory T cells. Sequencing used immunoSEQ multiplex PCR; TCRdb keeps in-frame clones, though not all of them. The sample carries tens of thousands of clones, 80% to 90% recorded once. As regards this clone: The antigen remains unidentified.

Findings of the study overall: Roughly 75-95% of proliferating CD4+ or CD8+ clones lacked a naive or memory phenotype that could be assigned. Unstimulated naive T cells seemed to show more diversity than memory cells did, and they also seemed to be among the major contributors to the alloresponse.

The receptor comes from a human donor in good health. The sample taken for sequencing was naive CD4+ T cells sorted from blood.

The CDR3 sequence: CSAAGSVNTEAFF. In DNA, the CDR3 is TGCAGCGCCGCCGGCAGCGTGAACACTGAAGCTTTCTTT. The chain uses TRBV29-1 and TRBJ1-1; D unresolved. The germline V gene has CDR1 SQVTM and CDR2 ANQGSEA. V was clipped by 7 bases and J by 0 bases, with 12 bases between them. The CDR3 is made up of 13 amino acids.